Presented here are 32 T cell receptor beta chains from one specimen sequenced in a study of T cells in Graves' hyperthyroidism and ophthalmopathy. RNA transcripts were the template for amplifying TCR beta CDR3 regions. A set of HTBI primers served as the primers for a first-round RT-PCR of the TCR CDR3. TCRdb independently ran MiXCR on the multiplex PCR reads; one entry per CDR3 protein. The table has about 500,000 distinct CDR3 sequences, 16% seen once. The sequenced material came from blood. All receptors come from a woman aged 25-40 years with Graves' ophthalmopathy.

This clonotype has a handful of counts. This rearrangement joins TRBV10-2 to TRBJ2-7; a weak D match, TRBD1 (8 bases). The germline V and J ends were trimmed by 7 bases and 7 bases, with 20 bases remaining between them. This CDR3 comprises 14 residues. The germline V gene encodes CDR1 WSHSY and CDR2 SAAADI. The CDR3 sequence: CASTDPEQGGEQYF. CDR3 in DNA: TGCGCCAGCACGGACCCGGAACAGGGGGGGGAGCAGTACTTC.

This clonotype was found many times. This chain uses TRBV7-8 with TRBJ2-3, with TRBD2 identical over 10 bases. CDR3 size: 16 residues. Germline CDR1 is SGHVS and CDR2 is FQNEAQ. V lost 5 bases and J lost 6; bases outside the gene matches: 11. The CDR3 nucleotides are TGTGCCAGCAGCCGACACTCTAGCGGGAGTAGGGATACGCAGTATTTT. The encoded protein is CASSRHSSGSRDTQYF.

This clonotype was seen a few times. The chain couples TRBV13 to TRBJ1-2, with 9 positions matching TRBD1. The trim removed 5 bases at V and 8 bases at J, leaving 3 bases unmatched. This CDR3 spans 12 amino acids. Germline loops: CDR1 PRHDT, CDR2 FYEKMQ (reference sequence). The DNA of the CDR3 is TGTGCCAGCAGCGAGGACAGGGGCGGCTACACCTTC. It codes for CASSEDRGGYTF.

The V and J genes are TRBV5-8 and TRBJ2-5; D call uncertain. CDR3 length: 15 residues. V lost 1 base and J lost 1, with 11 bases in between. The germline V gene encodes CDR1 SGHTS and CDR2 YDEGEE. CDR3 nucleotide sequence: TGTGCCAGCAGCTTGATTTTGTCCCTCCAAGAGACCCAGTACTTC. Protein sequence: CASSLILSLQETQYF.

In its sample, this clonotype was seen a few times. The chain joins TRBV20-1 to TRBJ2-7; possibly TRBD2 for D (5 bases). CDR1 and CDR2 (germline): DFQATT, SNEGSKA (reference sequence). With 5 bases removed from V and 7 bases from J, the gap between germline ends came to 18 bases. The CDR3 totals 13 residues. The CDR3 bases are TGCAGTGCTCGCCCACTAGTAAGCTTGGAGCAGTACTTC. This sequence encodes CSARPLVSLEQYF.

This clonotype was counted many times. The rearrangement uses TRBV2 and TRBJ2-3; TRBD1 aligns across 10 bases. The CDR3 has 16 amino acids. Germline loops: CDR1 SNHLY, CDR2 FYNNEI. Losses at the gene ends were 6 bases for V and 1 base for J; bases not matched to a gene: 7. CDR3 DNA sequence: TGTGCCAGCAGCAACCGGGACAGGGGAGGCACAGATACGCAGTATTTT. This translates into CASSNRDRGGTDTQYF.

This clonotype was picked up one time. Given the absence of the conserved phenylalanine or tryptophan at the CDR3 end, a read error is likely. The chain uses TRBV6-9 and TRBJ2-7; perhaps TRBD1 as D (6 bases). The V gene lost 6 bases and the J gene lost 2 bases, with 14 bases spanning the gap. The CDR3 spans 14 residues. CDR1 and CDR2 (germline): MNHGY, SVAAGI. The CDR3 DNA follows: TGTGCCAGCAGCTTACAACAGGGACCCTACGAGCAGTACCTC. It codes for CASSLQQGPYEQYL.

Ten or more counts support this clonotype. The rearrangement uses TRBV20-1 and TRBJ2-4; D remains ambiguous. V gave up 5 bases and J gave up 3 bases, with 8 bases separating them. The CDR3 contains 12 residues. The germline gives CDR1 DFQATT, CDR2 SNEGSKA (reference sequence). CDR3 bases: TGCAGTGCTGATGCAGACAAAAACATTCAGTACTTC. It is translated as CSADADKNIQYF.

This clonotype was seen a handful of times. V usage is TRBV7-2 and J usage is TRBJ1-1; 7 bases line up with TRBD1. The CDR3 runs to 13 residues. In germline, CDR1 is SGHTA, CDR2 FQGNSA. J was trimmed by 7 bases and V by 4 bases; bases with no gene match: 6. CDR3 DNA sequence: TGTGCCAGCAGCTCCGGACAGGTTGTTGAAGCTTTCTTT. It yields the protein CASSSGQVVEAFF.

This clonotype was observed at least ten times. CDR3 DNA sequence: TGCGCCAGCAGCTTGGTAACTAGCGGGAGCGACGAGCAGTACTTC. Its protein is CASSLVTSGSDEQYF. The chain is built from TRBV5-1 and TRBJ2-7; 11 bases line up with TRBD2. V lost 0 bases, J lost 5 bases, and 4 bases stayed unmatched. Looked up from germline, CDR1 is SGHRS and CDR2 is YFSETQ. The CDR3 is 15 residues long.

About this clonotype: A much bigger clone sits one base away, suggesting this may be a read error. The genes are TRBV27 and TRBJ2-3; TRBD2 is a possible D gene (5 bases). This CDR3 comprises 15 residues. V lost 8 bases and J lost 2, with 17 bases in between. Germline V gene lookup returns CDR1 MNHEY and CDR2 SMNVEV (reference sequence). The CDR3 loop is CASGLGGGATDTQYF. Here the CDR3 DNA reads TGTGCCAGCGGATTAGGAGGAGGCGCCACAGATACGCAGTATTTT.

The DNA for the CDR3 is TGTGCCAGCAGCGCGGGGGGGGGTGGGGAGACCCAGTACTTC. Translation gives CASSAGGGGETQYF. The genes are TRBV28 and TRBJ2-5; 9 nucleotides align to TRBD2. V lost 6 bases to trimming and J lost 5 bases; unmatched junction nucleotides: 7. This CDR3 region has 14 residues. The germline CDR1 and CDR2 sequences are MDHEN and SYDVKM.

The CDR3 coding sequence is TGTGCCAGCAGTTACGTCCCGCCGGAGGGGAACTATGGCTACACCTTC. It specifies CASSYVPPEGNYGYTF. The chain recombines TRBV6-5 with TRBJ1-2; D might be TRBD1 (5 bases). The CDR3 has 16 amino acids. Trimming removed 2 bases from V and 2 bases from J, with 15 bases in between. Germline V gene sequence: CDR1 MNHEY, CDR2 SVGAGI.

This clonotype was detected a few times. In DNA form, the CDR3 reads TGTGCCACCAGTGATCGGGACAGGGGTTACCTGACCTTC. This gives the protein CATSDRDRGYLTF. This chain joins TRBV24-1 and TRBJ1-2; TRBD1 matches 10 bases. The V and J ends lost 3 bases and 14 bases, in that order; junction bases with no gene match: 8. The CDR3 runs to 13 residues. Germline CDR1 and CDR2: KGHDR and SFDVKD.

This clonotype was seen repeatedly, ten times or more. The V call is TRBV5-4, the J call TRBJ2-3; 8 nucleotides agree with TRBD2. The CDR3 sequence is 16 residues long. Looked up from germline, CDR1 is SGHNT and CDR2 is YYREEE (reference sequence). V shed 4 bases and J 3 bases; nucleotides not matched to a gene: 10. The CDR3 here is CASSRGPGGGTDTQYF. The CDR3 nucleotides read TGTGCCAGCAGCAGAGGACCGGGAGGGGGGACAGATACGCAGTATTTT.

This clonotype was seen only a few times. The chain employs TRBV19 and TRBJ2-7; 11 bases fit TRBD1. The CDR3 totals 14 residues. Germline V gene lookup returns CDR1 LNHDA and CDR2 SQIVND (reference sequence). The ends lost 6 bases at V and 7 bases at J; junction bases unmatched: 8. CDR3 coding DNA: TGTGCCAGTAGAACCTCGGGACAGGGGGGGGAGCAGTACTTC. Protein product: CASRTSGQGGEQYF.

V is TRBV12-3 or TRBV12-4 and J is TRBJ1-2; D is ambiguous. The CDR3 totals 13 residues. V was trimmed by 7 bases and J by 5 bases, leaving 14 bases between them. This chain's CDR3 is CASNAGWAYGYTF. The CDR3 nucleotides read TGTGCCAGCAATGCAGGATGGGCTTATGGCTACACCTTC.

This clonotype was counted many times. The rearrangement joins TRBV11-3 to TRBJ2-3; 13 bases agree with TRBD2. J was trimmed by 1 base and V by 4 bases; bases with no gene match: 2. Germline V gene lookup returns CDR1 SGHNT and CDR2 YENEEA. CDR3 length: 16 residues. The CDR3 loop reads CASSSGTSGGTDTQYF. Here the CDR3 DNA reads TGTGCCAGCAGCTCCGGGACTAGCGGGGGCACAGATACGCAGTATTTT.

A word on this clonotype: Being one base from a much bigger clone, this may be a read error. The gene calls are TRBV7-2 and TRBJ1-3, with 8 nucleotides matching TRBD1. The trim removed 4 bases at V and 2 bases at J, leaving 7 bases unmatched. Germline-derived CDR1 and CDR2 are SGHTA and FQGNSA. The CDR3 consists of 16 residues. CDR3 bases: TGTGCCAGCAGCTATCGACAGGGGCTCCCTGGAAACACCATATATTTT. Its translation is CASSYRQGLPGNTIYF.

This clonotype was seen a few times. V usage is TRBV7-2 and J usage is TRBJ2-3; 8 positions match TRBD1. Trimming cost V 5 bases and J 2 bases; bases outside gene matches: 9. The CDR3 contains 16 residues. Germline-derived CDR1 and CDR2 are SGHTA and FQGNSA. CDR3 sequence (DNA): TGTGCCAGCAGCGCCAGGACAGGGCGTTTCACAGATACGCAGTATTTT. The encoded protein is CASSARTGRFTDTQYF.

This clonotype was seen a handful of times. The V call is TRBV5-1, the J call TRBJ1-1, with unresolved D. CDR3 size: 14 residues. Germline CDR1 SGHRS, CDR2 YFSETQ. Trimming removed 3 bases from V and 3 bases from J, with 12 bases in between. CDR3 region: CASSSTALDTEAFF. The CDR3 nucleotides are TGCGCCAGCAGCTCGACTGCCCTGGACACTGAAGCTTTCTTT.

The sample holds many counts of this clonotype. The chain has TRBV30 and TRBJ1-2; 8 nucleotides agree with TRBD1. J gave up 4 bases and V 3 bases, and 4 bases lay outside the gene matches. This CDR3 spans 13 amino acids. CDR1 GTSNPN and CDR2 SVGIG come from the germline V gene (reference sequence). This CDR3 reads CAWRTDRGYGYTF. The CDR3 nucleotides read TGTGCCTGGAGGACAGACAGGGGCTATGGCTACACCTTC.

This clonotype was seen many times. V usage is TRBV3-1 and J usage is TRBJ2-1; D gene unclear. The ends were cut back, 4 bases at V and 9 bases at J, with 7 bases in the middle. The CDR3 consists of 11 residues. CDR1 is LGHDT and CDR2 is YNNKEL in the germline V gene (reference sequence). The CDR3, as DNA: TGTGCCAGCAGCCTAGCAGCTGAGCAGTTCTTC. As protein: CASSLAAEQFF.

This chain links TRBV6-2 or TRBV6-3 with TRBJ2-3; TRBD2 matches 10 bases. V was pared by 7 bases and J by 2 bases, with 6 bases of the junction left unmatched. There are 15 residues in the CDR3. Per the germline V gene, CDR1 is MNHEY and CDR2 is SVGEGT. The CDR3 DNA is TGTGCCAGCACCAAAGCGGGAGGGTACACAGATACGCAGTATTTT. This translates into CASTKAGGYTDTQYF.

This clonotype has a count of ten or more. CDR3 protein: CASSPKPDGAYEQYF. Written as DNA, the CDR3 is TGCGCCAGCAGCCCAAAACCGGACGGAGCCTACGAGCAGTACTTC. This rearrangement joins TRBV4-1 to TRBJ2-7; D uncertain. Germline values: CDR1 MGHRA, CDR2 YSYEKL. The CDR3 length is 15 residues. V lost 4 bases to trimming and J lost 2 bases, with 15 bases between them.

Ten or more counts support this clonotype. The J gene is TRBJ2-3, the V gene TRBV28, with 14 bases lining up with TRBD2. This CDR3 spans 16 amino acids. Germline-derived CDR1 and CDR2 are MDHEN and SYDVKM. V lost 4 bases and J lost 6; bases outside the gene matches: 6. CDR3 loop: CASSSGLAGVEDTQYF. CDR3 DNA sequence: TGTGCCAGCAGTTCGGGACTAGCGGGAGTGGAGGATACGCAGTATTTT.

V gene TRBV10-2 combines with J gene TRBJ2-3; 8 bases line up with TRBD2. The CDR3 has 16 residues. With V trimmed by 5 bases and J by 0 bases, 7 bases remained unmatched. Germline lookup yields CDR1 WSHSY and CDR2 SAAADI. This CDR3 is CASSPGLAASTDTQYF. The CDR3 DNA reads as TGCGCCAGCAGTCCCGGACTAGCCGCTAGCACAGATACGCAGTATTTT.

This clonotype was detected ten times or more. This chain links TRBV28 with TRBJ2-1; D is perhaps TRBD1 or TRBD2 (5 bases each). V was trimmed by 6 bases and J by 2 bases, leaving 17 bases between them. Germline V gene sequence: CDR1 MDHEN, CDR2 SYDVKM. This CDR3 is 16 amino acids long. Here the CDR3 reads CASSRFGGGTYNEQFF. The DNA of the CDR3 is TGTGCCAGCAGCCGCTTTGGGGGTGGGACCTACAATGAGCAGTTCTTC.

This clonotype turned up a few times. The rearrangement links TRBV5-4 to TRBJ2-3; 7 nucleotides agree with TRBD1. Germline V lookup: CDR1 SGHNT, CDR2 YYREEE (reference sequence). V lost 7 bases, J lost 0 bases, and 5 bases stayed unmatched. This CDR3 is built from 14 residues. The CDR3 coding sequence is TGTGCCAGCTTGGGACAGTCTAGCACAGATACGCAGTATTTT. Translated: CASLGQSSTDTQYF.

This clonotype was found a few times. The V call is TRBV4-3, the J call TRBJ2-3; D might be TRBD2 (7 bases). Germline V lookup: CDR1 LGHNA, CDR2 YSLEER. Trimming removed 0 bases at V and 4 bases at J, with 26 bases between. The CDR3 totals 20 residues. The CDR3 DNA reads TGCGCCAGCAGCCAAGATGGGGGGGGGGCAGTGATAGCTCGGGCAGATACGCAGTATTTT. It encodes CASSQDGGGAVIARADTQYF.

V is TRBV11-1 and J is TRBJ1-1; no definite D call. The germline V gene encodes CDR1 SGHAT and CDR2 FQDESV (reference sequence). V was trimmed by 1 base and J by 0 bases, leaving 9 bases between them. CDR3 length equals 15 residues. In nucleotides, the CDR3 is TGTGCCAGCAGCTTAGGCTCCGCGATGAACACTGAAGCTTTCTTT. It codes for CASSLGSAMNTEAFF.

In its sample, this clonotype was seen many times. CDR3 residues: CASSLLGSRPNNEQFF. CDR3 bases: TGTGCCAGCAGCTTGTTGGGTTCGCGACCGAACAATGAGCAGTTCTTC. This sequence joins TRBV5-5 and TRBJ2-1; D gene ambiguous. CDR3 length: 16 amino acids. The V gene's germline CDR1 is SGHKS and CDR2 YYEKEE (reference sequence). V gave up 1 base and J gave up 5 bases, with 16 bases separating them.